A few counts support the clone carrying this T cell receptor beta chain. Antigen unknown. The data originate from a study of blood T cells in healthy people across ages. Overall study findings and caveats: Estimates of total diversity, which came from one million sequenced T cells, were considered to be underestimates. The study found more naive CD4+ cells and higher diversity in long-lived than aged donors.

CDR3 size: 14 residues. Germline trimming cut 0 bases from V and 4 bases from J; bases unmatched to any gene: 6. Germline V CDR1 and CDR2: DFQATT, SNEGSKA (reference sequence). Ranging in age from about 6 to 90, the donors were healthy Caucasian individuals from Russia. Using a J-beta primer mix together with a sample-barcoded 5' primer, a second PCR was run for roughly 7 to 11 cycles. TCRdb ran MiXCR on the 5' RACE reads and lists one entry per CDR3 protein. The profile covers about 1.5 million distinct CDR3 sequences, with roughly two fifths appearing a single time and approximately 4% taken by the ten largest.

Material: blood. The chain links TRBV20-1 to TRBJ2-7, with 7 nucleotides matching TRBD2. The sequence was obtained from a woman younger than 30 in good health. CDR3 protein: CSARDQSSGYEQYF. The CDR3 DNA follows: TGCAGTGCTAGAGATCAATCTAGCGGTTACGAGCAGTACTTC.